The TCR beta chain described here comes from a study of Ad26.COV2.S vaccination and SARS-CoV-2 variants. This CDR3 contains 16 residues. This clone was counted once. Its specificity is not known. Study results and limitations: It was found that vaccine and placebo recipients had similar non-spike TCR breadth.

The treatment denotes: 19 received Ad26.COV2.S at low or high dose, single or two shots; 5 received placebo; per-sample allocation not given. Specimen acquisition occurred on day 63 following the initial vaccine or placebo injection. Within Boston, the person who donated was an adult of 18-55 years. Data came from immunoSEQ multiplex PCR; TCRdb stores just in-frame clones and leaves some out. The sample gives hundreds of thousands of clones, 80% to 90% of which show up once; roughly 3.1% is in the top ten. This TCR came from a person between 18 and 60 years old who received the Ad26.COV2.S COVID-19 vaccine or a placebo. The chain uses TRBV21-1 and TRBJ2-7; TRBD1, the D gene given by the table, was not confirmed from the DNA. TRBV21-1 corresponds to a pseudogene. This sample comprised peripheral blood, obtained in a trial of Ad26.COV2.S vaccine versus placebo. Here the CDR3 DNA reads TGTGCCAGCAGCATGGGGACAGGGAGGTACGGGTACGAGCAGTACTTC. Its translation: CASSMGTGRYGYEQYF.